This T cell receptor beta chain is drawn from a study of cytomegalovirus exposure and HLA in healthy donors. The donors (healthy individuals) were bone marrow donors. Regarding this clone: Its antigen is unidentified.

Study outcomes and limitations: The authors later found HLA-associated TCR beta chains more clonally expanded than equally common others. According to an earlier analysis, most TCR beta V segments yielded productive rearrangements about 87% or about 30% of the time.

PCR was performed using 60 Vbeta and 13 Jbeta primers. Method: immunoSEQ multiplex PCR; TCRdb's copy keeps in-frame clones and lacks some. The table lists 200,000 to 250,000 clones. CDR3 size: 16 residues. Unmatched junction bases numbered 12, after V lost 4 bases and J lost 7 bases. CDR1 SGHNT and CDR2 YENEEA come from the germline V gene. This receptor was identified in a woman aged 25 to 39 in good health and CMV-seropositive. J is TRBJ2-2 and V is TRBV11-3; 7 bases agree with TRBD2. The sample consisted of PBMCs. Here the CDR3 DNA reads TGTGCCAGCAGCTCCGGACTATGGGGAGGGGACGGGGAGCTGTTTTTT. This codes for CASSSGLWGGDGELFF.